The clone carrying this TCR beta chain has a count of ten or more. Germline V gives CDR1 LGHNA, CDR2 YSLEER. This CDR3 is 16 amino acids long. The V and J ends lost 4 bases and 5 bases, in that order; junction bases with no gene match: 7. This sample was taken from a study of T cells in Graves' hyperthyroidism and ophthalmopathy. The investigators amplified TCR beta CDR3 regions from RNA transcripts. Primed by the HTBI set, a first-round RT-PCR was run on the TCR CDR3. TCRdb itself ran the multiplex PCR reads through MiXCR, one entry per CDR3 protein. The table has hundreds of thousands of distinct CDR3 sequences, about 35% seen once.

The rearrangement joins TRBV4-3 to TRBJ1-5; 11 nucleotides line up with TRBD1. This sequence originates from a woman aged 40 to 50 with Graves' hyperthyroidism. Sample: blood. Here the CDR3 DNA reads TGCGCCAGCAGCCCAGGACAGGGGGCGCTGGATCAGCCCCAGCATTTT. Amino acids: CASSPGQGALDQPQHF.